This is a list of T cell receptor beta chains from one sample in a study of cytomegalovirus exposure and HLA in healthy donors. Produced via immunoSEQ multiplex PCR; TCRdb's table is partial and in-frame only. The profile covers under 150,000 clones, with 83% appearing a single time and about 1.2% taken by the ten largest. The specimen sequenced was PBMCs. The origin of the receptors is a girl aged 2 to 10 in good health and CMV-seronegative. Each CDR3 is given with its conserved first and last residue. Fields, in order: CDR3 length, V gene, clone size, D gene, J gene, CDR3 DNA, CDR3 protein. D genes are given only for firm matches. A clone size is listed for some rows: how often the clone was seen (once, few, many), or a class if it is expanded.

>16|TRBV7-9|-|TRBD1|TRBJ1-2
TGTGCCAGCAGCGCCGGACAGGGCCCAACTAACTATGGCTACACCTTC
CASSAGQGPTNYGYTF
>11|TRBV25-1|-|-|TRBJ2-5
TGTGCCAGCAGTGCAGATAAGAGGCAGTACTTC
CASSADKRQYF
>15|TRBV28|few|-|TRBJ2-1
TGTGCCAGCAGCCTAACCAGGGGTGTCTACAATGAGCAGTTCTTC
CASSLTRGVYNEQFF
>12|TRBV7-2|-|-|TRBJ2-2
TGTGCCAGCAGCTTACGGACCGGGGAGCTGTTTTTT
CASSLRTGELFF
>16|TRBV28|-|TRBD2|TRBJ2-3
TGTGCCAGCAGTTTCTTCGAAGCGGGAGGGTCAGATACGCAGTATTTT
CASSFFEAGGSDTQYF
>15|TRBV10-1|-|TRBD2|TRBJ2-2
TGCGCCAGCAGTGCCGGGACTAGCGATGTCGGGGAGCTGTTTTTT
CASSAGTSDVGELFF
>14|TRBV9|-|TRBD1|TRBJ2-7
TGTGCCAGCAGCGTAGGACAGGGGGCCAACGAGCAGTACTTC
CASSVGQGANEQYF
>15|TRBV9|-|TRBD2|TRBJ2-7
TGTGCCAGCAGCCCCCGGGCAGGAGGGACTATCGAGCAGTACTTC
CASSPRAGGTIEQYF
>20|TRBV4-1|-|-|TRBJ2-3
TGCGCCAGCAGCCTTCAGGGTTCGCTCCTGGGCGGGATTAGCACAGATACGCAGTATTTT
CASSLQGSLLGGISTDTQYF
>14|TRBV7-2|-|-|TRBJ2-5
TGTGCCAGCAGCTTAGAGGGGTTTCGGGAGACCCAGTACTTC
CASSLEGFRETQYF
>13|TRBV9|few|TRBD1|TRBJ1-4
TGTGCCAGCAGCGCCGAGACAGGGGAAAAACTGTTTTTT
CASSAETGEKLFF
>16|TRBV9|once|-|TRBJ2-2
TGTGCCAGCAGCGTATCGATCGGAGAGAGTGCTGGGGAGCTGTTTTTT
CASSVSIGESAGELFF
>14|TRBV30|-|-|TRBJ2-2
TGTGCCTGGAGTGTTATCCTGAGCCCCGGGGAGCTGTTTTTT
CAWSVILSPGELFF
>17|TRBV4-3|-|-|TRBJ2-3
TGCGCCAGCAGCCAAGTGGTCAGGGATACAAGCACAGATACGCAGTATTTT
CASSQVVRDTSTDTQYF
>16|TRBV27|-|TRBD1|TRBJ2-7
TGTGCCAGCAGTTTCTTGGGACAGGGGGTATCCTACGAGCAGTACTTC
CASSFLGQGVSYEQYF
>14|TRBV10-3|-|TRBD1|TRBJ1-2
TGTGCCACAGGTTCGGGACAGGGGGCAATTGGCTACACCTTC
CATGSGQGAIGYTF
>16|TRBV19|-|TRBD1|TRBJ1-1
TGTGCCAGTAGTATGGGGGACAGGGTGGTGGGTACTGAAGCTTTCTTT
CASSMGDRVVGTEAFF
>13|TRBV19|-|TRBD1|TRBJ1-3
TGTGCCAGTAGTCGACAGGGAGGAAACACCATATATTTT
CASSRQGGNTIYF
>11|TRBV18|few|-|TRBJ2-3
TGTGCCAGCTCCAGAGGGGATACGCAGTATTTT
CASSRGDTQYF
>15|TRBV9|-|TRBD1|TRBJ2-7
TGTGCCAGCAGCGCTGGGACAGGGGTAGGCTACGAGCAGTACTTC
CASSAGTGVGYEQYF
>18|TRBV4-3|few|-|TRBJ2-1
TGCGCCAGCAGCCAAGTAATTTCATACGGGGGAAATCACAATGAGCAGTTCTTC
CASSQVISYGGNHNEQFF
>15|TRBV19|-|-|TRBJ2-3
TGTGCCAGTAGTATACGCAGGTCTAGCACAGATACGCAGTATTTT
CASSIRRSSTDTQYF
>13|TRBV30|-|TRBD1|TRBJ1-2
TGTGCCTGGAGTGGCAGGGGGGACTATGGCTACACCTTC
CAWSGRGDYGYTF
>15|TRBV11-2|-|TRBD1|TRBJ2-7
TGTGCCAGCAGTCATAGGGACAGGCACTCCTACGAGCAGTACTTC
CASSHRDRHSYEQYF
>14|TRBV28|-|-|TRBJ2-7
TGTGCCAGCAGTTTTCGCGGGACCTCCTACGAGCAGTACTTC
CASSFRGTSYEQYF